Only one count was recorded for the clone carrying this TCR beta chain. This sample was taken from a study of blood T cell repertoires in COVID-19. Across the whole study: T cells, B-cell-depleted T cells, or PBMCs provided the cDNA or gDNA that served as material.

Participant ages covered roughly 18 to 89 years across 24 US areas. The study assigned cohorts using participant-reported clinical history. CDR3 length equals 15 residues. This table comes from immunoSEQ multiplex PCR, and its TCRdb copy is limited to in-frame clones, with some not included. The profile shows 200,000 to 300,000 clones, around 86% of them singletons. The sequencing input was PBMCs or T cells enriched from blood (not recorded which). The J gene is TRBJ1-5, the V gene TRBV21-1; the D call of TRBD1 is as the table states it, not checked on the DNA. TRBV21-1 is given as a pseudogene. This clonotype was sampled from a woman in her thirties or forties with acute COVID-19. As DNA, the CDR3 is TGTGCCAGCAGCAATAGGCGGACAGATTATCAGCCCCAGCATTTT. This codes for CASSNRRTDYQPQHF.